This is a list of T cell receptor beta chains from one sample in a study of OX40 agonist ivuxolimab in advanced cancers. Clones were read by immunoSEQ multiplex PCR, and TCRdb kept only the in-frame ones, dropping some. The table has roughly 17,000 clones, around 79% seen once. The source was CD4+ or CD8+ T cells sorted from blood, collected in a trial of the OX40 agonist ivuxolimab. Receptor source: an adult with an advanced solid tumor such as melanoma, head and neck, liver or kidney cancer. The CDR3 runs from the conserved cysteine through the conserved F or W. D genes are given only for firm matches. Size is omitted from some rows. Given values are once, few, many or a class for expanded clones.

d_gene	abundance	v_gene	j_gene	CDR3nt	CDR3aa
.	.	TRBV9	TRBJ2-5	TGTGCCAGCAGCGTAGCGTCTGGGCAAGAGACCCAGTACTTC	CASSVASGQETQYF
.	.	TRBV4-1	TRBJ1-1	TGCGCCAGCAGCCAAGTACGTCTTTTCAACACTGAAGCTTTCTTT	CASSQVRLFNTEAFF
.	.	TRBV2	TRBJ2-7	TGTGCCAGCATGGAGGGGTCCTTCTCCTACGAGCAGTACTTC	CASMEGSFSYEQYF
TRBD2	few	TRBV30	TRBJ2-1	TGTGCTATTGGGACTAGCGATTGGAATGAGCAGTTCTTC	CAIGTSDWNEQFF
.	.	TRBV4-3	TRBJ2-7	TGCGCCAGCAGCCAAGCCTGGGGGGGCACCTACGAGCAGTACTTC	CASSQAWGGTYEQYF
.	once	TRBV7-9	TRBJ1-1	TGTGCCAGCAGCCCACCGGGGGGCTCGGACACTGAAGCTTTCTTT	CASSPPGGSDTEAFF
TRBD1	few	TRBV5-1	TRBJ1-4	TGCGCCAGCAGCTTAACAGGGGGGATGGAAAAACTGTTTTTT	CASSLTGGMEKLFF
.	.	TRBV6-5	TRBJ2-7	TGTGCCAGCAGTTTCCCGGGACACCGAAACGAGCAGTACTTC	CASSFPGHRNEQYF
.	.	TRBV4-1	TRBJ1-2	TGCGCCAGCAGCCAAGAAAGTAACTATGGCTACACCTTC	CASSQESNYGYTF
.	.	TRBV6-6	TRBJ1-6	TGTGCCAGCAAAGAGGTCATGAGAGGAAATTCACCCCTCCACTTT	CASKEVMRGNSPLHF
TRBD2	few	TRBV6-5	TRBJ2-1	TGTGCCAGCAGTTACTCCGGGACTAGCAATGAGCAGTTCTTC	CASSYSGTSNEQFF
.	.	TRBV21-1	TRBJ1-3	TGTGCCAGCAGCATATTGGGGACAGGCTCTGGAAACACCATATATTTT	CASSILGTGSGNTIYF
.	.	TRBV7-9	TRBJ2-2	TGTGCCAGCAGCCCACCTACTAGGAGCGCCGGGGAGCTGTTTTTT	CASSPPTRSAGELFF
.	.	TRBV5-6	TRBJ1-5	TGTGCCAGCAGCTTGTGGGGGAATCAGCCCCAGCATTTT	CASSLWGNQPQHF
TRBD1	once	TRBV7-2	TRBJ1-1	TGTGCCAGCAACCCTGAGACAGGGTTGGCTTTCTTT	CASNPETGLAFF
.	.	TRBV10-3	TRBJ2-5	TGTGCCAGCAGTTACTCGATGAACAGGCAAGAGACCCAGTACTTC	CASSYSMNRQETQYF
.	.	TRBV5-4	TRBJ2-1	TGTGCCAGCAGCTTGGGGCAGGGAACAAGCTCCTACAATGAGCAGTTCTTC	CASSLGQGTSSYNEQFF
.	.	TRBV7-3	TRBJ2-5	TGTGCCAGCAGCTTAATGTCGGGGGGCGGCCAAGAGACCCAGTACTTC	CASSLMSGGGQETQYF
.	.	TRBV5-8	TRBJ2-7	TGTGCCAGCAGCTTGGGTCCTCTCTACGAGCAGTACTTC	CASSLGPLYEQYF
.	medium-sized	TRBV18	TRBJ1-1	TGTGCCAGCTCACCGCCGCCCCGTGCAGGGCTCAGTGAAGCTTTCTTT	CASSPPPRAGLSEAFF
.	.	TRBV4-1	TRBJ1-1	TGCGCCAGCAGCCAACGACAGGCCCCACTGGGCACTGAAGCTTTCTTT	CASSQRQAPLGTEAFF
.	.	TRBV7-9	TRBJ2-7	TGTGCCAGCAGCTTACAACGCTCCTACGAGCAGTACTTC	CASSLQRSYEQYF
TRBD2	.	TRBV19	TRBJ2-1	TGTGCCAGTAGCTCGACGGGGGGGCCTGGCAATGAGCAGTTCTTC	CASSSTGGPGNEQFF
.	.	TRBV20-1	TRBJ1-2	TGCAGTGCTAGTCCGGACTATGGCTACACCTTC	CSASPDYGYTF
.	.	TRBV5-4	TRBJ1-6	TGTGCCAGCAGCTTGTCAGGGAGCTCCTATAATTCACCCCTCCACTTT	CASSLSGSSYNSPLHF
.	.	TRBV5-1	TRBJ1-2	TGTGCCAGCAGCTTGGGAGGGTCGGGCTACACCTTC	CASSLGGSGYTF
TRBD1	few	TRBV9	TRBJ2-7	TGTGCCAGCAGCGTTGGGGCAGGGGGATCCTACGAGCAGTACTTC	CASSVGAGGSYEQYF
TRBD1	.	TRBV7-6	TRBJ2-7	TGTGCCAGCAGCCCCAGGGGGTTCCCGAGCTCCTACGAGCAGTACTTC	CASSPRGFPSSYEQYF
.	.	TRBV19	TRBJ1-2	TGTGCCAGTAGTAGCGGGGTCTACGGGGGTGATGGCTACACCTTC	CASSSGVYGGDGYTF
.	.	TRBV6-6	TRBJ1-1	TGTGCCAGCAGTTACTCCCTGAACGTTGAAGCTTTCTTT	CASSYSLNVEAFF
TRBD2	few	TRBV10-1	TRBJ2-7	TGCGCCAGCAGCCGACTAGCGGTGTACTCCTACGAGCAGTACTTC	CASSRLAVYSYEQYF
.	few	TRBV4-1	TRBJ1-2	TGCGCCAGCAGCCAAGAGAGTAACTATGGCTACACCTTC	CASSQESNYGYTF
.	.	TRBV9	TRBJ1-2	TGTGCCAGCAGCGTCGGGGGCGAGTATGGCTACACCTTC	CASSVGGEYGYTF
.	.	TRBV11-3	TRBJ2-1	TGTGCCAGCAGCTCGATGGACCGGGATCCCAATGAGCAGTTCTTC	CASSSMDRDPNEQFF
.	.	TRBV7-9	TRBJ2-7	TGTGCCAGCAGCTTAGGAGTCACCTACGAGCAGTACTTC	CASSLGVTYEQYF
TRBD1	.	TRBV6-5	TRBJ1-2	TGTGCCAGCAGTTACGCACGGACAGGGGACTATGGCTACACCTTC	CASSYARTGDYGYTF
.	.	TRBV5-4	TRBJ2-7	TGTGCCAGCAGCTTGGGGGGTTACGAGCAGTACTTC	CASSLGGYEQYF
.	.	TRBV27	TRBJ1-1	TGTGCCAGCAGTTTAATTAATGGACAAGAAGCTTTCTTT	CASSLINGQEAFF
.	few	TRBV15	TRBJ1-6	TGTGCCACCAGCGGGCCAACGAATTCACCCCTCCACTTT	CATSGPTNSPLHF
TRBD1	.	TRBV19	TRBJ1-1	TGTGCCAGTAGTCATGGCTTTCAGGGGGCTAACACTGAAGCTTTCTTT	CASSHGFQGANTEAFF
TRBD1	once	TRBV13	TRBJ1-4	TGTGCCAGCAGCTCGGTAGGACAGGGGAGTGAAAAACTGTTTTTT	CASSSVGQGSEKLFF
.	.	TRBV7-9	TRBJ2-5	TGTGCCAGCAGCAGGACCGGGTGGGAGACCCAGTACTTC	CASSRTGWETQYF
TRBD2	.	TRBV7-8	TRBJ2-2	TGTGCCAGCAGCTTAACAGCGGGGGTAAACACCGGGGAGCTGTTTTTT	CASSLTAGVNTGELFF
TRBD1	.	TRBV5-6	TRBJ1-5	TGTGCCAGCAGCCGGACAGGGGATAGGTCGTGGTGGAATCAGCCCCAGCATTTT	CASSRTGDRSWWNQPQHF